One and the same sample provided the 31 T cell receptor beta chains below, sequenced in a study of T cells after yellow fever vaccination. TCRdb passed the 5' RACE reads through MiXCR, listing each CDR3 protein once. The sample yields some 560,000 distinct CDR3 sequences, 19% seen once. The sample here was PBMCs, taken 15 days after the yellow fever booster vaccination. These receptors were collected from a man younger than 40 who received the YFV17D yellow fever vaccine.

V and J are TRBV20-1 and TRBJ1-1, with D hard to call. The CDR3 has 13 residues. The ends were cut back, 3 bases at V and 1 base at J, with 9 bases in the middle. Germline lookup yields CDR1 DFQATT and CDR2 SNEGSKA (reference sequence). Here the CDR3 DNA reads TGCAGTGCTAGGGTGGAGGCGAACACTGAAGCTTTCTTT. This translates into CSARVEANTEAFF.

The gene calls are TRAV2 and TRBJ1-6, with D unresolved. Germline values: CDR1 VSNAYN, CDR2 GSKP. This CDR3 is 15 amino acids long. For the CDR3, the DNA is TGTGCCAGGTCATCGGTTCGCATCTATAATTCACCCCTCCACTTT. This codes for CARSSVRIYNSPLHF.

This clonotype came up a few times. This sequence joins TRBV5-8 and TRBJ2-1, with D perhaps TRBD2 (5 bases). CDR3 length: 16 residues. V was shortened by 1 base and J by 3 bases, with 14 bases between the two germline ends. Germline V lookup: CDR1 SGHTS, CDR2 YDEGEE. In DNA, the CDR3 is TGTGCCAGCAGCTTGAGAGGACTGCAGATCTACAATGAGCAGTTCTTC. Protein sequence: CASSLRGLQIYNEQFF.

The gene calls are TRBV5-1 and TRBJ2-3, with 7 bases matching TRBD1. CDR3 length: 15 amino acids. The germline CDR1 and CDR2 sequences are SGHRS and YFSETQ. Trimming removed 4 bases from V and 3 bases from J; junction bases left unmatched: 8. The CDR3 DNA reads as TGCGCCAGCAGCCAACCGGGACAGCGGACAGATACGCAGTATTTT. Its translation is CASSQPGQRTDTQYF.

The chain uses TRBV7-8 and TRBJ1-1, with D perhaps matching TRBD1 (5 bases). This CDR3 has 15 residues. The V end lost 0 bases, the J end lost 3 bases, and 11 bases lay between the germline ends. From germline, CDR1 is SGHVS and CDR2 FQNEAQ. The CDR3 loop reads CASSLARSGYTEAFF. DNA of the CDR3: TGTGCCAGCAGCTTAGCGCGGTCAGGGTACACTGAAGCTTTCTTT.

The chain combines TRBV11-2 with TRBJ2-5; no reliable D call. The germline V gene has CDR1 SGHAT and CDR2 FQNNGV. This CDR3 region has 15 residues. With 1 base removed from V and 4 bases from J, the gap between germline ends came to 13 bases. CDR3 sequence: CASSLGPVDGETQYF. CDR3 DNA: TGTGCCAGCAGCTTAGGACCGGTGGACGGAGAGACCCAGTACTTC.

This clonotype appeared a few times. The CDR3 loop reads CASSLSQSGSTDTQYF. DNA for the CDR3: TGTGCCAGCAGTTTAAGCCAAAGCGGGAGCACAGATACGCAGTATTTT. The V and J genes are TRBV27 and TRBJ2-3; D perhaps matches TRBD2 (6 bases). Germline CDR1 MNHEY, CDR2 SMNVEV (reference sequence). V lost 2 bases and J 0 bases, leaving 12 bases between the germline ends. The CDR3 runs 16 residues.

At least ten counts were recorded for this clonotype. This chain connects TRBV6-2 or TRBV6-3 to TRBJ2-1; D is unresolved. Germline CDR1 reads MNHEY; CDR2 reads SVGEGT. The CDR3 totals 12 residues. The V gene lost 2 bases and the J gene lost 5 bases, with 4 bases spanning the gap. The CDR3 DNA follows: TGTGCCAGCAGTTACCCGGACAATGAGCAGTTCTTC. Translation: CASSYPDNEQFF.

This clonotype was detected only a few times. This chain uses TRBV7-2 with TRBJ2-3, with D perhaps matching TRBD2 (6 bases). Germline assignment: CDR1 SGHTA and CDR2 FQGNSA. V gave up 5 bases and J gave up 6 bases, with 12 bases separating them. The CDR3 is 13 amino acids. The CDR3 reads CASSMTRSDTQYF. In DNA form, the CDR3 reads TGTGCCAGCAGCATGACTAGATCCGATACGCAGTATTTT.

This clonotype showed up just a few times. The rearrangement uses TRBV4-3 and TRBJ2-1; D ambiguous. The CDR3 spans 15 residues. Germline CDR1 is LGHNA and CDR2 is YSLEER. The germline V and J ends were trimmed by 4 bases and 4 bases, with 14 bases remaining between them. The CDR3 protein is CASSLRRGLYNEQFF. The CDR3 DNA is TGCGCCAGCAGCCTCCGACGAGGTTTATACAATGAGCAGTTCTTC.

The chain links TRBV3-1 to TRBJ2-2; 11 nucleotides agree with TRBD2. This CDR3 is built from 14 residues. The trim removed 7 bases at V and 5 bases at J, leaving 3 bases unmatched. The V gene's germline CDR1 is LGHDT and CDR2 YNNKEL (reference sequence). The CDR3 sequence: CASTSGRFTGELFF. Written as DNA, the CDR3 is TGTGCCAGCACTAGCGGGAGGTTTACCGGGGAGCTGTTTTTT.

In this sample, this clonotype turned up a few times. Here the CDR3 DNA reads TGTGCCAGCAGCTTGGGGCCTCTAGCGAATTACGAGCAGTACTTC. Translated: CASSLGPLANYEQYF. The J gene is TRBJ2-7, the V gene TRBV7-2, with D perhaps matching TRBD2 (6 bases). V lost 3 bases and J 4 bases, leaving 16 bases between the germline ends. CDR1 and CDR2 from the germline V gene are SGHTA and FQGNSA. The CDR3 length is 15 residues.

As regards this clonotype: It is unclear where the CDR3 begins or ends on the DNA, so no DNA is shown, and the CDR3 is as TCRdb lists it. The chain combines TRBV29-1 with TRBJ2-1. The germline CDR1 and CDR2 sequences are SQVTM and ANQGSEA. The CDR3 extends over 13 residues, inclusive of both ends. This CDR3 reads CSVASGSYNELFF.

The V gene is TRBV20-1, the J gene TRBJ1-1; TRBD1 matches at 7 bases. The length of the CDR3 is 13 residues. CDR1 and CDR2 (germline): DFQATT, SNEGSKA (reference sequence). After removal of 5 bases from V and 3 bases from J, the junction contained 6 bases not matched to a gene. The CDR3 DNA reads TGCAGTGCTTTGTACAGGGGCGACACTGAAGCTTTCTTT. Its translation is CSALYRGDTEAFF.

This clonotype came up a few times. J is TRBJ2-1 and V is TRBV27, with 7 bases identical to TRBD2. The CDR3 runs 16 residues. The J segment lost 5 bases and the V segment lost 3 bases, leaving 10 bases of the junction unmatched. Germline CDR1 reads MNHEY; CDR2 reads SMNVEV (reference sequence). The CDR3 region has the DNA TGTGCCAGCAGTTTCTGGGGAGGGCAGAAAAACAATGAGCAGTTCTTC. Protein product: CASSFWGGQKNNEQFF.

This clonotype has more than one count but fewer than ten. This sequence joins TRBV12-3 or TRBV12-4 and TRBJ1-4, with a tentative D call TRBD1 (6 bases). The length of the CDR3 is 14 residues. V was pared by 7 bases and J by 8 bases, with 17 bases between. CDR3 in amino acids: CASTSQGLKEKLFF. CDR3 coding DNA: TGTGCCAGCACCTCACAGGGTCTAAAAGAAAAACTGTTTTTT.

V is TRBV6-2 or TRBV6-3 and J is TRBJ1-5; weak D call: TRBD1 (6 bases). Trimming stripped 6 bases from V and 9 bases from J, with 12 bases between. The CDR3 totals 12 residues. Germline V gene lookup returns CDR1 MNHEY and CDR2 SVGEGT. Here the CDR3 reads CASRAGDGPQHF. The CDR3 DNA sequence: TGTGCCAGCAGGGCAGGGGACGGGCCCCAGCATTTT.

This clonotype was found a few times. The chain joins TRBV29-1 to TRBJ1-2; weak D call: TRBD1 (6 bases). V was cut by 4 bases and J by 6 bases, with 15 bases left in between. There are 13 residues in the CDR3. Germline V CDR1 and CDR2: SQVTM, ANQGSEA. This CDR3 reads CSVVYRTDHGYTF. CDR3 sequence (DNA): TGCAGCGTTGTCTACAGGACAGACCATGGCTACACCTTC.

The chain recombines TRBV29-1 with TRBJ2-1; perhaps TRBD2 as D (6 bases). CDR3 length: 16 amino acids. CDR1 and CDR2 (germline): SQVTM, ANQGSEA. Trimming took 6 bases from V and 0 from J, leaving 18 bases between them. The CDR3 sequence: CSVGTEAGLSYNEQFF. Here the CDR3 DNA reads TGCAGCGTCGGGACTGAAGCGGGCCTCTCCTACAATGAGCAGTTCTTC.

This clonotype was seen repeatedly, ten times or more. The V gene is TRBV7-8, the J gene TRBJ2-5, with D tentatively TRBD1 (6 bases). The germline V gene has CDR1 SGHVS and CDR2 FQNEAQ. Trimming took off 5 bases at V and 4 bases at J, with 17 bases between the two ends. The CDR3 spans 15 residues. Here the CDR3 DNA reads TGTGCCAGCAGCCCAAAGGACAGAAGTCCAGAGACCCAGTACTTC. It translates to CASSPKDRSPETQYF.

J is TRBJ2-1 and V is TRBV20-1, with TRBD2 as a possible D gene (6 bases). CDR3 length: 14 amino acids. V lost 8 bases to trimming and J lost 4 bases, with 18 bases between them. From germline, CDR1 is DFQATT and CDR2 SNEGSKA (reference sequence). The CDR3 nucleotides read TGCAGTACCTCCCGGGGGTGGGGATACAATGAGCAGTTCTTC. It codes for CSTSRGWGYNEQFF.

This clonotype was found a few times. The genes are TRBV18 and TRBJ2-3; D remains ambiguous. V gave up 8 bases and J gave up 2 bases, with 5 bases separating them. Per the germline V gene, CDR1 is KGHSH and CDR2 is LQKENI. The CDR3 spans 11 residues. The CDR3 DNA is TGTGCCAGCCAAAACACAGATACGCAGTATTTT. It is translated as CASQNTDTQYF.

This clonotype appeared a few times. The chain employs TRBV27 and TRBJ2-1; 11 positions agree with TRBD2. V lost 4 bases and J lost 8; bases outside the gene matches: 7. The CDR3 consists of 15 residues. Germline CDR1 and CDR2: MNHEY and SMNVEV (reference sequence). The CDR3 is CASSSLAGGEDEQFF. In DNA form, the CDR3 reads TGTGCCAGCAGTTCATTAGCGGGAGGGGAGGATGAGCAGTTCTTC.

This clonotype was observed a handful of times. CDR3: CSAGLASTRETQYF. The CDR3 DNA reads as TGCAGTGCGGGACTAGCGTCGACGAGAGAGACCCAGTACTTC. The chain couples TRBV20-1 to TRBJ2-5; TRBD2 agrees at 10 bases. This CDR3 is 14 amino acids long. V dropped 6 bases and J dropped 4; count of bases not matched to a gene: 8. CDR1 and CDR2 (germline): DFQATT, SNEGSKA (reference sequence).

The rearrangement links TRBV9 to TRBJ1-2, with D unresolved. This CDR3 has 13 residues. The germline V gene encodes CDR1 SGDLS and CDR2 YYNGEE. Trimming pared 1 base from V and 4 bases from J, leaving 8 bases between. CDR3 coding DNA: TGTGCCAGCAGCGTAAACAGTCGCTATGGCTACACCTTC. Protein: CASSVNSRYGYTF.

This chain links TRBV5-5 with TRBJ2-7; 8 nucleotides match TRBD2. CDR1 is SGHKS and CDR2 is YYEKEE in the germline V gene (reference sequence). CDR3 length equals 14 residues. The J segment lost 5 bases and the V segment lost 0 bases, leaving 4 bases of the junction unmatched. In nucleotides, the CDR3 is TGTGCCAGCAGCTTGGGCCCAGCGGGAGACGAGCAGTACTTC. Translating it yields CASSLGPAGDEQYF.

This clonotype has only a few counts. This CDR3 reads CASTQGQGFETQYF. CDR3 nucleotides: TGTGCCAGCACCCAGGGACAGGGTTTCGAGACCCAGTACTTC. The chain recombines TRBV12-3 or TRBV12-4 with TRBJ2-5, with TRBD1 matching 9 bases. The CDR3 extends over 14 amino acids. V shed 7 bases, J shed 5 bases, and the junction held 8 bases outside the gene matches.

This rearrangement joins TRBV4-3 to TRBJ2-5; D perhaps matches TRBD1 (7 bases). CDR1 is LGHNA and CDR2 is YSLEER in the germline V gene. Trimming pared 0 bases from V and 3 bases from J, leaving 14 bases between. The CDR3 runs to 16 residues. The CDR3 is CASSQDEVRGEETQYF. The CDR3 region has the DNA TGCGCCAGCAGCCAAGATGAGGTCAGGGGGGAAGAGACCCAGTACTTC.

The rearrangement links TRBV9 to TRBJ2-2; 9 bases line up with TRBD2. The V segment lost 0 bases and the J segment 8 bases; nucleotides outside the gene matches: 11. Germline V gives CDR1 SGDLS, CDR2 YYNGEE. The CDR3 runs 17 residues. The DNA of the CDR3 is TGTGCCAGCAGCGTAGTGGGTAGCGGGAGTGGTACTGGGGAGCTGTTTTTT. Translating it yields CASSVVGSGSGTGELFF.

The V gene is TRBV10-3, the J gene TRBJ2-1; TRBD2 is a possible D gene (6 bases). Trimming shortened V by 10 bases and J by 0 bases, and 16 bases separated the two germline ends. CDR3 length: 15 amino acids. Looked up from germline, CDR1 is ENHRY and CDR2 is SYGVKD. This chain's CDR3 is CATNGGTSSYNEQFF. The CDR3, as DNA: TGTGCCACCAATGGAGGGACGAGCTCCTACAATGAGCAGTTCTTC.

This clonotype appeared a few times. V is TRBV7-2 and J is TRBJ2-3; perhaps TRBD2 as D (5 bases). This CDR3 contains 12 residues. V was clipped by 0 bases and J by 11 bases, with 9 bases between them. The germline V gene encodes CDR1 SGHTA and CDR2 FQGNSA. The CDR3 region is CASSLAGGQQYF. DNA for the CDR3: TGTGCCAGCAGCTTAGCTGGAGGCCAGCAGTATTTT.